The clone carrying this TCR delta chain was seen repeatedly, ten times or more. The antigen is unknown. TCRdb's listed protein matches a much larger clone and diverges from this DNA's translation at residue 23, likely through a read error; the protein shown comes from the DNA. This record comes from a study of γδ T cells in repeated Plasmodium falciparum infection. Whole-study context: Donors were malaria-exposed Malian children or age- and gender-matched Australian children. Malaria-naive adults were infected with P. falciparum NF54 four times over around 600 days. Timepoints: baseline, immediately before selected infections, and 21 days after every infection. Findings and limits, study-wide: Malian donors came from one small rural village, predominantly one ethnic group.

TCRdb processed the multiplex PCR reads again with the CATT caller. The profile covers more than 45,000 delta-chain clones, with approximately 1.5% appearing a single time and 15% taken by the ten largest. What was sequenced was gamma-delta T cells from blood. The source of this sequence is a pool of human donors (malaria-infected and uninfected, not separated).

The CDR3 coding sequence is TGTGCTCTTGGGGAACTAGGACCCCCCTTAGGGCCCCTCGACTGGGGGGAATTGTACACCGATAAACCCATCTTT. This sequence encodes CALGELGPPLGPLDWGELYTDKPIF. This chain connects TRDV1 to TRDJ1, with 8 bases fitting TRDD3. Germline CDR1 and CDR2: TSWWSYY and QGS. The CDR3 length is 25 residues.